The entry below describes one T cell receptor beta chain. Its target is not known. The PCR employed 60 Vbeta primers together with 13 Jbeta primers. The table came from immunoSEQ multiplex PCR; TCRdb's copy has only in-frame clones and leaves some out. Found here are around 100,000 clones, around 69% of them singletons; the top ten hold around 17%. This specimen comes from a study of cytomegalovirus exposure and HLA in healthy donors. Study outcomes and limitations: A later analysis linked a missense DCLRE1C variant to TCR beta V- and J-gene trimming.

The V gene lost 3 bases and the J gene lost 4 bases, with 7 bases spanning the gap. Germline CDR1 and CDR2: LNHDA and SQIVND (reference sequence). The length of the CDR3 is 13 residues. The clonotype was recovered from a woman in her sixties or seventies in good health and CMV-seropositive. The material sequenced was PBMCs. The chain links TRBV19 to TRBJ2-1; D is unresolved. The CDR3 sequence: CASSIDWYNEQFF. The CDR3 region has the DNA TGTGCCAGTAGTATTGACTGGTACAATGAGCAGTTCTTC.